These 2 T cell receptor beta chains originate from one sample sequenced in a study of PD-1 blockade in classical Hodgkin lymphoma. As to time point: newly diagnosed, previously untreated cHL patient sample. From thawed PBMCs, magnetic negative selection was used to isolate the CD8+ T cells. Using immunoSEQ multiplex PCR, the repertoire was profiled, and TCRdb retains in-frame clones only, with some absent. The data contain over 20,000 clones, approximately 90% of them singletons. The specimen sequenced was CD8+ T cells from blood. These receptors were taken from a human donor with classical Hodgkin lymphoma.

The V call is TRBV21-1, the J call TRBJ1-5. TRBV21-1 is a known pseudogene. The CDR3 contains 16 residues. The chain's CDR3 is CASSKKRGPPDQPQHF. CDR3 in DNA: TGTGCCAGCAGCAAAAAACGGGGTCCTCCTGACCAGCCCCAGCATTTT.

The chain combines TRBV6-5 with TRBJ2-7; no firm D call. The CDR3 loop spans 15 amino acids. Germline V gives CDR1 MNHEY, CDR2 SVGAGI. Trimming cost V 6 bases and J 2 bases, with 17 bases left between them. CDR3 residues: CASSPKGLYTYEQYF. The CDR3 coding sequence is TGTGCCAGCAGCCCTAAAGGCCTTTACACCTACGAGCAGTACTTC.